The present entry profiles one T cell receptor beta chain with its context. Resolution of symptoms, clearance, or two negative PCRs was present in recovered Cohort 3 donors. As originally analysed: The authors estimated nucleated cell counts from reference gene primer amplification. Profiled with immunoSEQ multiplex PCR; TCRdb holds only in-frame clones, not every one. Clonal size and the V and J genes are those of that table, whereas D and trimming came from the DNA. The sample shows about 240,000 clones, around 89% of them seen only once. This record belongs to a study of blood T cell repertoires in COVID-19. This TCR came from a man aged 35 to 55 who had recovered from COVID-19. The sample comprised PBMCs or T cells enriched from blood (not recorded which).

CDR3 protein: CSALALQETQYF. DNA of the CDR3: TGCAGCGCACTAGCATTACAAGAGACCCAGTACTTC. The rearrangement joins TRBV29-1 to TRBJ2-5; D is perhaps TRBD2 (6 bases). V shed 7 bases and J shed 2 bases, with 11 bases lying between them. This CDR3 is built from 12 residues. In germline, CDR1 is SQVTM, CDR2 ANQGSEA.